Listed here are 23 T cell receptor beta chains from one sample, sequenced in a study of blood T cell repertoires in COVID-19. Libraries were prepared by immunoSEQ multiplex PCR; TCRdb keeps only in-frame clonotypes and omits some of them. Here the sample spans some 80,000 clones, approximately 84% being singletons. Sequenced input: peripheral blood. These receptors were taken from a human donor in a cohort sampled during active COVID-19.

CDR3 sequence: CASSYRTGQPQHF. Written as DNA, the CDR3 is TGTGCCAGCAGTTATAGGACGGGACAGCCCCAGCATTTT. V and J are TRBV12-3 or TRBV12-4 and TRBJ1-5; D call uncertain. Deletions cut 4 bases from V and 7 bases from J, with 11 bases between. The CDR3 length is 13 residues.

The chain combines TRBV28 with TRBJ2-7; a possible D gene is TRBD2 (5 bases). Germline-derived CDR1 and CDR2 are MDHEN and SYDVKM. V lost 7 bases, J lost 3 bases, and 22 bases lay in between. CDR3 length: 16 amino acids. In DNA, the CDR3 is TGTGCCAGCACCCCCCCCGGGGAGCTCGGGCGCTACGAGCAGTACTTC. It specifies CASTPPGELGRYEQYF.

This clone was counted between two and nine times. This chain uses TRBV7-9 with TRBJ2-1; D perhaps matches TRBD1 (6 bases). The length of the CDR3 is 16 residues. Germline V gives CDR1 SEHNR, CDR2 FQNEAQ (reference sequence). V lost 1 base and J 4 bases, leaving 14 bases between the germline ends. CDR3 amino acids: CASSLVAGTHYNEQFF. In nucleotides, the CDR3 is TGTGCCAGCAGCTTAGTTGCCGGGACACATTACAATGAGCAGTTCTTC.

CDR3 loop: CASSLTSGGYNEQFF. The CDR3 DNA is TGTGCCAGCAGCTTGACTAGCGGGGGTTACAATGAGCAGTTCTTC. This rearrangement joins TRBV5-4 to TRBJ2-1; 11 bases are a match to TRBD2. V shed 1 base, J shed 4 bases, and the junction held 1 base outside the gene matches. The V gene's germline CDR1 is SGHNT and CDR2 YYREEE (reference sequence). CDR3 length equals 15 residues.

The chain joins TRBV2 to TRBJ2-7; 8 bases agree with TRBD2. This CDR3 comprises 17 residues. CDR1 and CDR2 (germline): SNHLY, FYNNEI. The trim removed 7 bases at V and 6 bases at J, leaving 20 bases unmatched. The CDR3 sequence is CASTPGGRGSGRSEQYF. The DNA of the CDR3 is TGTGCCAGCACCCCCGGGGGGCGGGGGAGCGGGAGATCCGAGCAGTACTTC.

The V gene is TRBV5-1, the J gene TRBJ1-1; 7 positions match TRBD1. The CDR3 is made up of 15 amino acids. Trimming cost V 0 bases and J 1 base; bases outside gene matches: 3. Germline CDR1 reads SGHRS; CDR2 reads YFSETQ. For the CDR3, the DNA is TGCGCCAGCAGCTTGGGCGGGACAGCGAACACTGAAGCTTTCTTT. It translates to CASSLGGTANTEAFF.

The rearrangement links TRBV10-1 to TRBJ2-7; 7 positions match TRBD2. With V trimmed by 2 bases and J by 3 bases, 4 bases remained unmatched. This CDR3 spans 14 amino acids. Germline CDR1 reads WNHNN; CDR2 reads SYGVQD (reference sequence). CDR3 protein: CASSEGLDGYEQYF. The CDR3 DNA is TGCGCCAGCAGTGAGGGACTAGACGGCTACGAGCAGTACTTC.

The V gene is TRBV3-1 (or the pseudogene TRBV3-2), the J gene TRBJ1-3; no clear D gene. From germline, CDR1 is LGHDT and CDR2 YNNKEL (reference sequence). The CDR3 covers 13 residues. Trimming left V 1 base short and J 3 bases short, with 4 bases between. The CDR3: CASSQVGGNTIYF. CDR3 DNA sequence: TGTGCCAGCAGCCAAGTCGGTGGAAACACCATATATTTT.

This chain joins TRBV7-8 and TRBJ2-3; a possible D gene is TRBD1 (6 bases). The length of the CDR3 is 14 residues. V gave up 0 bases and J gave up 2 bases, with 6 bases separating them. Germline CDR1 SGHVS, CDR2 FQNEAQ. The CDR3 DNA follows: TGTGCCAGCAGCTTAGCGGGGGCCACAGATACGCAGTATTTT. The encoded protein is CASSLAGATDTQYF.

This clone was detected only once. This sequence joins TRBV4-1 and TRBJ2-7, with 10 bases matching TRBD2. The CDR3 is 15 amino acids. Germline V lookup: CDR1 MGHRA, CDR2 YSYEKL. V lost 0 bases, J lost 9 bases, and 8 bases stayed unmatched. CDR3 protein: CASSQDLAGGLGQYF. The CDR3, as DNA: TGCGCCAGCAGCCAAGATTTAGCGGGAGGCCTGGGGCAGTACTTC.

The V call is TRBV23-1, the J call TRBJ2-3; a weak D match, TRBD1 (5 bases). TRBV23-1 is flagged as an ORF with uncertain function. V shed 4 bases and J shed 1 base, with 12 bases lying between them. The CDR3 sequence is 15 residues long. CDR3 amino acids: CASSRGRPCTDTQYF. DNA of the CDR3: TGCGCCAGCAGTCGGGGCAGGCCTTGCACAGATACGCAGTATTTT.

This chain uses TRBV5-4 with TRBJ1-1; D might be TRBD1 (5 bases). Germline V CDR1 and CDR2: SGHNT, YYREEE (reference sequence). The CDR3 covers 14 residues. Between the trimmed V and J ends, which lost 5 bases and 1 base, there was a span of 12 bases. The CDR3 region is CASRGGTANTEAFF. CDR3 nucleotide sequence: TGTGCCAGCAGGGGAGGGACGGCGAACACTGAAGCTTTCTTT.

This chain connects TRBV2 to TRBJ2-5, with TRBD2 identical over 13 bases. The CDR3 length is 14 residues. The ends lost 7 bases at V and 4 bases at J; junction bases unmatched: 3. Germline values: CDR1 SNHLY, CDR2 FYNNEI. The CDR3 nucleotides are TGTGCCAGCACCGGACTAGCGGGAGTAGAGACCCAGTACTTC. Protein sequence: CASTGLAGVETQYF.

This chain uses TRBV3-1 (or the pseudogene TRBV3-2) with TRBJ2-3; TRBD1 aligns across 10 bases. Unmatched junction bases numbered 5, after V lost 3 bases and J lost 2 bases. Germline V gives CDR1 LGHDT, CDR2 YNNKEL (reference sequence). This CDR3 spans 16 amino acids. The CDR3 loop is CASSHPGQGLTDTQYF. CDR3 DNA sequence: TGTGCCAGCAGCCACCCGGGACAGGGGCTCACAGATACGCAGTATTTT.

This chain uses TRBV10-2 with TRBJ1-2; 7 positions match TRBD1. The CDR3 has 14 residues. From germline, CDR1 is WSHSY and CDR2 SAAADI. V was pared by 4 bases and J by 0 bases, with 2 bases of the junction left unmatched. The CDR3 nucleotides read TGCGCCAGCAGTGGACAGGGCCCTAACTATGGCTACACCTTC. Residues: CASSGQGPNYGYTF.

The sample holds one count of this clone. For the CDR3, the DNA is TGTGCTAGTGACCCACCCCCCTCCCTGGCGGACAATGAGCAGTTCTTC. This sequence encodes CASDPPPSLADNEQFF. The gene calls are TRBV12-5 and TRBJ2-1; D not certain. V was trimmed by 7 bases and J by 5 bases, leaving 21 bases between them. Germline loops: CDR1 LGHNT, CDR2 FRNRAP. This CDR3 region has 16 residues.

The chain uses TRBV28 and TRBJ1-2; a possible D gene is TRBD1 (5 bases). Germline CDR1 is MDHEN and CDR2 is SYDVKM. The CDR3 has 12 amino acids. V was pared by 9 bases and J by 7 bases, with 15 bases between. CDR3 residues: CASARVKGGYTF. CDR3 nucleotide sequence: TGTGCCAGTGCCAGGGTGAAAGGTGGCTACACCTTC.

The chain couples TRBV7-9 to TRBJ2-3, with unresolved D. Trimming stripped 4 bases from V and 0 bases from J, with 17 bases between. The germline V gene encodes CDR1 SEHNR and CDR2 FQNEAQ (reference sequence). This CDR3 has 17 amino acids. The CDR3 bases are TGTGCCAGCAGCTCCCTGAGGCGGAAACATAGCACAGATACGCAGTATTTT. Residues: CASSSLRRKHSTDTQYF.

The rearrangement links TRBV7-3 to TRBJ2-3; D not certain. Trimming stripped 4 bases from V and 5 bases from J, with 7 bases between. This CDR3 comprises 12 residues. The germline gives CDR1 SGHTA, CDR2 FQGTGA. This chain's CDR3 is CASSSEEDTQYF. DNA of the CDR3: TGTGCCAGCAGCTCCGAGGAAGATACGCAGTATTTT. The entire variable domain, with the rest obtained from reference TRBV7-3 and TRBJ2-3, is as follows: GAGVSQTPSNKVTEKGKYVELRCDPISGHTALYWYRQSLGQGPEFLIYFQGTGAADDSGLPNDRFFAVRPEGSVSTLKIQRTERGDSAVYLCASSSEEDTQYFGPGTRLTVL.

The chain links TRBV5-1 to TRBJ2-7; 9 bases align to TRBD2. Germline CDR1 and CDR2: SGHRS and YFSETQ. CDR3 size: 18 residues. The V and J ends lost 4 bases and 3 bases, in that order; junction bases with no gene match: 17. In DNA form, the CDR3 reads TGCGCCAGCAGCCGCACGGTGTCTAGCGGGGATTCTAGCTACGAGCAGTACTTC. Translation: CASSRTVSSGDSSYEQYF.

This chain uses TRBV5-1 with TRBJ2-1; 7 bases match TRBD1. Germline V gene sequence: CDR1 SGHRS, CDR2 YFSETQ. The ends lost 3 bases at V and 5 bases at J; junction bases unmatched: 5. The CDR3 extends over 14 amino acids. The CDR3 loop reads CASSSGTANNEQFF. In nucleotides, the CDR3 is TGCGCCAGCAGCTCAGGGACAGCGAACAATGAGCAGTTCTTC.

This clone has just one count. The rearrangement uses TRBV2 and TRBJ2-5, with D perhaps TRBD2 (5 bases). The germline gives CDR1 SNHLY, CDR2 FYNNEI. The CDR3 has 15 residues. V was trimmed by 3 bases and J by 4 bases, leaving 15 bases between them. CDR3 sequence: CASSDGWAGGETQYF. CDR3 in DNA: TGTGCCAGCAGTGATGGATGGGCAGGAGGAGAGACCCAGTACTTC. The whole variable domain, filled in from reference TRBV2 and TRBJ2-5, reads EPEVTQTPSHQVTQMGQEVILRCVPISNHLYFYWYRQILGQKVEFLVSFYNNEISEKSEIFDDQFSVERPDGSNFTLKIRSTKLEDSAMYFCASSDGWAGGETQYFGPGTRLLVL.

This clone was recorded only once. The chain recombines TRBV10-3 with TRBJ2-1, with TRBD2 matching 8 bases. This CDR3 is built from 12 residues. Germline CDR1 ENHRY, CDR2 SYGVKD. Trimming at V came to 2 bases and at J to 15 bases, leaving 6 bases not matched to a gene. CDR3 in amino acids: CAISETGGGRFF. CDR3 DNA sequence: TGTGCCATCAGTGAGACGGGCGGGGGGAGGTTCTTC.